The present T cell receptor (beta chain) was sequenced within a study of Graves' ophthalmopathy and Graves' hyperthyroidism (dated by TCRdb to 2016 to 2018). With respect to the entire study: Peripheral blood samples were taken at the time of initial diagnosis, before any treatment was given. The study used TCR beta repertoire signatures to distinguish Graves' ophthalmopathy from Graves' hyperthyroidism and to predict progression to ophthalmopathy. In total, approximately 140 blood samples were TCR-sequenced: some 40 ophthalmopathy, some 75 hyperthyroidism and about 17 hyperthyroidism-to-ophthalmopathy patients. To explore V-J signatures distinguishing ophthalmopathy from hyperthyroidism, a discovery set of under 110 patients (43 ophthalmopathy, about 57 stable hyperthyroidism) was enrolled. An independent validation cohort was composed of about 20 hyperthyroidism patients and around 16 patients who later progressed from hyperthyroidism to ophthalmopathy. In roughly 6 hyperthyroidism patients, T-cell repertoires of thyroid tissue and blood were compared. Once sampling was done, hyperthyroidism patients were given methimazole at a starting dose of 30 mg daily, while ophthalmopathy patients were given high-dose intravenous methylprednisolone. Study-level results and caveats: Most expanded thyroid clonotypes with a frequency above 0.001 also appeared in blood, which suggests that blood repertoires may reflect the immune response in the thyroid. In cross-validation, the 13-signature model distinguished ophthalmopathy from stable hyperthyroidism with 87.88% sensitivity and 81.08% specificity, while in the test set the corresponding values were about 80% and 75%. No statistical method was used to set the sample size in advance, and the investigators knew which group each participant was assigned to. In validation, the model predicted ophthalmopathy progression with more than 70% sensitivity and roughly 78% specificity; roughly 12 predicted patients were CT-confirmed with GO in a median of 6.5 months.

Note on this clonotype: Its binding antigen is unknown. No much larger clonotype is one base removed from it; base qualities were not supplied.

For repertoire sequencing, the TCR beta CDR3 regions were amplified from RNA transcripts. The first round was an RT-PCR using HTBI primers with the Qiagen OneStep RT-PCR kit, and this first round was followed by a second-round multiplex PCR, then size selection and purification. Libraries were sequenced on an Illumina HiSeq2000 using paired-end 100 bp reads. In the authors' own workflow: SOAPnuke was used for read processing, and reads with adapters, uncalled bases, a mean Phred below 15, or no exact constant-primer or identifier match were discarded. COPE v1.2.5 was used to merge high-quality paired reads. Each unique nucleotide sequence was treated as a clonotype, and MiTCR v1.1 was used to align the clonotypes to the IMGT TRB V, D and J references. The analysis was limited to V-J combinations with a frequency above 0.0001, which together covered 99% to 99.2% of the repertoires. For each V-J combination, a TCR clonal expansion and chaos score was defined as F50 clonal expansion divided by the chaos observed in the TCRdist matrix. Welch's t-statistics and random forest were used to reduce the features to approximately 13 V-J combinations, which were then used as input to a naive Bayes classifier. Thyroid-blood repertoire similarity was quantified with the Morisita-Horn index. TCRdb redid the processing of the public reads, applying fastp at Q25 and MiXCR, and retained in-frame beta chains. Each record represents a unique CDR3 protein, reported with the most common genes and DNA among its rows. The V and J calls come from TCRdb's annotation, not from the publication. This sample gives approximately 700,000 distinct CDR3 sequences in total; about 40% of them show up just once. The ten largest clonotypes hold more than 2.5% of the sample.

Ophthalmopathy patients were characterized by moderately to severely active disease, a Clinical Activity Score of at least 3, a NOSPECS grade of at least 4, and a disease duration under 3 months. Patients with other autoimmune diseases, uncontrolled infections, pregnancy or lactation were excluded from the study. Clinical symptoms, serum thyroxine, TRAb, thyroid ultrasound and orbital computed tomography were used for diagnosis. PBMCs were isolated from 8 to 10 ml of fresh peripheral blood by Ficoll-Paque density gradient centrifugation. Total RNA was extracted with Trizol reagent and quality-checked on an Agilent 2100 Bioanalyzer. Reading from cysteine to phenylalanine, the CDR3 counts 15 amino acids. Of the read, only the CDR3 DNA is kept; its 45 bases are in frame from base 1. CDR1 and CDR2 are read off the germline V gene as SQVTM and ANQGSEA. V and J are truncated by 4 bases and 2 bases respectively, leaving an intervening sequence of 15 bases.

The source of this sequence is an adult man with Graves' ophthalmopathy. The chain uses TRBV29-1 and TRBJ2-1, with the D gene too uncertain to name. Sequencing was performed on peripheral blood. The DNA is TGCAGCGTTGCCCACCGGACCATAACCTACAATGAGCAGTTCTTC. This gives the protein CSVAHRTITYNEQFF.